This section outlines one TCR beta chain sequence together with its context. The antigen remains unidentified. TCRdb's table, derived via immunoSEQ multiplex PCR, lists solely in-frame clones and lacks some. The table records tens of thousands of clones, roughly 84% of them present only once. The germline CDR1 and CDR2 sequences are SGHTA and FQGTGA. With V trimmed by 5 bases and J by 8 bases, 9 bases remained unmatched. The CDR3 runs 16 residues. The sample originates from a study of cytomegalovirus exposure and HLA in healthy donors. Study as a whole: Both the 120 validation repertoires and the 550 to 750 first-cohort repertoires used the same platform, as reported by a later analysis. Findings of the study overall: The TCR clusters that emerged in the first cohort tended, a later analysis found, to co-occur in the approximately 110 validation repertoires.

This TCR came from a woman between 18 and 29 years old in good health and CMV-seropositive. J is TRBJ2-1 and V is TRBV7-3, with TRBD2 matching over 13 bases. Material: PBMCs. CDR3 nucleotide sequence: TGTGCCAGCAGCCCTACTAGCGGGGGGGCCTTTTATGAGCAGTTCTTC. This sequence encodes CASSPTSGGAFYEQFF. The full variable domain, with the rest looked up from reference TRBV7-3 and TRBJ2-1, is GAGVSQTPSNKVTEKGKYVELRCDPISGHTALYWYRQSLGQGPEFLIYFQGTGAADDSGLPNDRFFAVRPEGSVSTLKIQRTERGDSAVYLCASSPTSGGAFYEQFFGPGTRLTVL.